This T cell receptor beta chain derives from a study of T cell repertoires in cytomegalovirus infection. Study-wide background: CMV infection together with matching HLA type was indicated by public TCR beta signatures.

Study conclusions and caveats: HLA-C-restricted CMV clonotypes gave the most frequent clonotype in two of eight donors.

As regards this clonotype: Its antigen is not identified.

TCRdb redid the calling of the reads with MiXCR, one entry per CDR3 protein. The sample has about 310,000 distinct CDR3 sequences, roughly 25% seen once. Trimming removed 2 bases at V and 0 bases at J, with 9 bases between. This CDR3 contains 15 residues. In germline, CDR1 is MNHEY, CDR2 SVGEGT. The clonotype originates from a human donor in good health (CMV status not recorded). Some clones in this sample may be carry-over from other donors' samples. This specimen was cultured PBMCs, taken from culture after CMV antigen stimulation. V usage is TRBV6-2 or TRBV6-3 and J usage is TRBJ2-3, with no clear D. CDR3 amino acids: CASSYGATSTDTQYF. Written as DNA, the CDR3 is TGTGCCAGCAGTTACGGAGCAACTAGCACAGATACGCAGTATTTT.